One sample yielded the 27 T cell receptor beta chains listed below, sequenced in a study of CD8 T cells in Susac syndrome. Random hexamers served to reverse transcribe about 0.5 to 1 ug RNA. MiXCR, applied by TCRdb to the immunoSEQ multiplex PCR reads, yields one record per CDR3 protein. This sample has about 190,000 distinct CDR3 sequences, with 95% found just once. Sequencing was done on a sample of CD8+ T cells from PBMCs. The receptors shown here come from a human donor with Susac syndrome.

This chain connects TRBV4-2 to TRBJ2-2, with unresolved D. Between the trimmed V and J ends, which lost 1 base and 3 bases, there was a span of 12 bases. The CDR3 length is 16 residues. CDR1 and CDR2 from the germline V gene are LGHNA and YNFKEQ. The CDR3 DNA reads as TGTGCCAGCAGCCAAGCCCGGTTCCAGGACACCGGGGAGCTGTTTTTT. Amino acid sequence: CASSQARFQDTGELFF.

This clonotype appeared a single time. The chain links TRBV2 to TRBJ2-7; 8 bases are a match to TRBD2. This CDR3 contains 14 residues. CDR1 and CDR2 from the germline V gene are SNHLY and FYNNEI. Trimming took 3 bases from V and 3 from J; bases not matched to a gene: 4. The CDR3 here is CASSDSAGGYEQYF. The CDR3 bases are TGTGCCAGCAGTGACTCCGCGGGAGGCTACGAGCAGTACTTC.

This clonotype was detected once. V gene TRBV12-3 or TRBV12-4 combines with J gene TRBJ1-4, with a possible D match to TRBD1 (5 bases). V gave up 5 bases and J gave up 5 bases, with 15 bases separating them. The CDR3 runs to 15 residues. Written as DNA, the CDR3 is TGTGCCAGCAGTCCAGAGGGACGGATAAATGAAAAACTGTTTTTT. Its translation: CASSPEGRINEKLFF.

The chain uses TRBV28 and TRBJ2-1; the D call may be TRBD1 or TRBD2 (6 bases each). The CDR3 is 17 residues long. V was shortened by 4 bases and J by 1 base, with 17 bases between the two germline ends. In germline, CDR1 is MDHEN, CDR2 SYDVKM. CDR3 amino acids: CASSSRGGMSSYNEQFF. CDR3 DNA: TGTGCCAGCAGTTCCCGAGGGGGGATGAGTTCCTACAATGAGCAGTTCTTC.

The chain uses TRBV7-3 and TRBJ2-1; 12 nucleotides align to TRBD2. CDR1 and CDR2 from the germline V gene are SGHTA and FQGTGA. The V and J ends lost 5 bases and 7 bases, in that order; junction bases with no gene match: 6. The CDR3 covers 15 residues. The CDR3 DNA follows: TGTGCCAGCAGCCCTAGCGGGAGGGCCGCAAATGAGCAGTTCTTC. It yields the protein CASSPSGRAANEQFF.

The genes are TRBV14 and TRBJ2-7; possibly TRBD1 for D (6 bases). Trimming left V 2 bases short and J 5 bases short, with 10 bases between. The CDR3 consists of 13 residues. Germline CDR1 is SGHDN and CDR2 is FVKESK. CDR3 sequence reads: CASSQTGTHEQYF. The CDR3 DNA is TGTGCCAGCAGCCAAACAGGGACCCACGAGCAGTACTTC.

This sequence joins TRBV20-1 and TRBJ1-3; 9 nucleotides align to TRBD1. Unmatched junction bases numbered 6, after V lost 5 bases and J lost 1 base. Germline CDR1 is DFQATT and CDR2 is SNEGSKA (reference sequence). This CDR3 has 15 residues. The DNA of the CDR3 is TGCAGTGCTTCCGGGACAGGGAGTTCTGGAAACACCATATATTTT. This encodes CSASGTGSSGNTIYF.

This sequence joins TRBV7-2 and TRBJ2-3; D is uncertain. Germline CDR1 is SGHTA and CDR2 is FQGNSA. V lost 1 base, J lost 2 bases, and 7 bases lay in between. The CDR3 is 14 residues long. In DNA form, the CDR3 reads TGTGCCAGCAGCTTAGTTATGTTCACAGATACGCAGTATTTT. Translating it yields CASSLVMFTDTQYF.

For the CDR3, the DNA is TGCAGTGCTAATCCGAGGGACTTCACGGAGGATACGCAGTATTTT. Protein: CSANPRDFTEDTQYF. This chain links TRBV20-1 with TRBJ2-3; weak D call: TRBD2 (6 bases). V shed 4 bases and J shed 6 bases, with 20 bases lying between them. The length of the CDR3 is 15 residues. Germline CDR1 reads DFQATT; CDR2 reads SNEGSKA (reference sequence).

The V gene is TRBV20-1, the J gene TRBJ2-7, with a weak D call TRBD1 (5 bases). Germline assignment: CDR1 DFQATT and CDR2 SNEGSKA (reference sequence). CDR3 length: 13 amino acids. The germline V and J ends were trimmed by 3 bases and 3 bases, with 12 bases remaining between them. The CDR3, as DNA: TGCAGTGCTAGCCCGCGAGACAGCTACGAGCAGTACTTC. This gives the protein CSASPRDSYEQYF.

The DNA for the CDR3 is TGTGCCAGCAGCGTAGAAGGCAATAGCAATCAGCCCCAGCATTTT. Protein sequence: CASSVEGNSNQPQHF. The chain is built from TRBV9 and TRBJ1-5, with D unresolved. There are 15 residues in the CDR3. The germline V and J ends were trimmed by 0 bases and 0 bases, with 7 bases remaining between them. The germline gives CDR1 SGDLS, CDR2 YYNGEE.

The rearrangement joins TRBV30 to TRBJ1-1; D ambiguous. The germline V gene encodes CDR1 GTSNPN and CDR2 SVGIG (reference sequence). This CDR3 comprises 11 residues. V lost 5 bases, J lost 1 base, and 5 bases lay in between. Written as DNA, the CDR3 is TGTGCCTGGGGGCGGAACACTGAAGCTTTCTTT. This translates into CAWGRNTEAFF.

V gene TRBV14 combines with J gene TRBJ2-1, with D possibly being TRBD1 (6 bases). Germline CDR1 SGHDN, CDR2 FVKESK. The V gene lost 6 bases and the J gene lost 9 bases, with 12 bases spanning the gap. CDR3 length: 12 residues. The CDR3 nucleotides are TGTGCCAGCAGTCTTCAGGGGCTTGAGCAGTTCTTC. Residues: CASSLQGLEQFF. Filled out from reference TRBV14 and TRBJ2-1, the complete variable domain reads EAGVTQFPSHSVIEKGQTVTLRCDPISGHDNLYWYRRVMGKEIKFLLHFVKESKQDESGMPNNRFLAERTGGTYSTLKVQPAELEDSGVYFCASSLQGLEQFFGPGTRLTVL.

This clonotype was picked up one time. The chain recombines TRBV5-1 with TRBJ1-5; possible D gene TRBD1, 5 bases. Germline assignment: CDR1 SGHRS and CDR2 YFSETQ. The CDR3 sequence is 15 residues long. V was cut by 1 base and J by 3 bases, with 11 bases left in between. Here the CDR3 reads CASSLLGGDNQPQHF. The CDR3 DNA is TGCGCCAGCAGCTTGTTAGGAGGGGACAATCAGCCCCAGCATTTT.

This sequence joins TRBV9 and TRBJ2-1; D may be TRBD1 (7 bases). This CDR3 comprises 16 residues. Trimming removed 0 bases from V and 2 bases from J, with 12 bases in between. From germline, CDR1 is SGDLS and CDR2 YYNGEE. CDR3 DNA sequence: TGTGCCAGCAGCGTAGGGTCAGGGGGGACCTACAATGAGCAGTTCTTC. This codes for CASSVGSGGTYNEQFF.

In its sample, this clonotype was seen once. This chain links TRBV20-1 with TRBJ2-7; 7 positions agree with TRBD2. Trimming at V came to 3 bases and at J to 4 bases, leaving 9 bases not matched to a gene. Germline lookup yields CDR1 DFQATT and CDR2 SNEGSKA (reference sequence). This CDR3 is 14 amino acids long. CDR3 DNA: TGCAGTGCTAGTTGGGCTAGCGGAACTTACGAGCAGTACTTC. Its protein product is CSASWASGTYEQYF.

The chain employs TRBV29-1 and TRBJ1-1, with a weak D call TRBD1 (5 bases). This CDR3 is 13 amino acids long. The V gene's germline CDR1 is SQVTM and CDR2 ANQGSEA. The germline V and J ends were trimmed by 3 bases and 6 bases, with 14 bases remaining between them. CDR3 DNA sequence: TGCAGCGTTGAGTCCTGGGGGGTCTCTGAAGCTTTCTTT. Protein product: CSVESWGVSEAFF. Together with reference TRBV29-1 and TRBJ1-1, the CDR3 gives the full variable domain: SAVISQKPSRDICQRGTSLTIQCQVDSQVTMMFWYRQQPGQSLTLIATANQGSEATYESGFVIDKFPISRPNLTFSTLTVSNMSPEDSSIYLCSVESWGVSEAFFGQGTRLTVV.

The chain joins TRBV29-1 to TRBJ1-3, with 8 bases lining up with TRBD1. With V trimmed by 5 bases and J by 0 bases, 6 bases remained unmatched. In germline, CDR1 is SQVTM, CDR2 ANQGSEA. The CDR3 consists of 15 residues. This CDR3 reads CSVLDRGYSGNTIYF. As DNA, the CDR3 is TGCAGCGTTCTCGACAGGGGCTACTCTGGAAACACCATATATTTT.

The chain uses TRBV9 and TRBJ1-2, with a possible D match to TRBD1 (5 bases). This CDR3 has 13 amino acids. Trimming shortened V by 3 bases and J by 4 bases, and 10 bases separated the two germline ends. CDR1 SGDLS and CDR2 YYNGEE come from the germline V gene. CDR3 in amino acids: CASSETAVYGYTF. As DNA, the CDR3 is TGTGCCAGCAGCGAGACAGCTGTCTATGGCTACACCTTC.

This chain uses TRBV12-3 or TRBV12-4 with TRBJ2-3; D perhaps matches TRBD2 (6 bases). There are 13 residues in the CDR3. V lost 7 bases and J 0 bases, leaving 8 bases between the germline ends. The CDR3 DNA is TGTGCCAGCAAGGGGACTAGCACAGATACGCAGTATTTT. The encoded protein is CASKGTSTDTQYF.

This chain uses TRBV6-1 with TRBJ1-4; no firm D call. Germline CDR1 MNHNS, CDR2 SASEGT. The CDR3 has 16 amino acids. V lost 6 bases, J lost 8 bases, and 22 bases lay in between. The CDR3: CASRETPVTTGEKLFF. The CDR3, as DNA: TGTGCCAGCAGGGAAACACCAGTGACCACTGGGGAAAAACTGTTTTTT.

The chain is built from TRBV30 and TRBJ1-1; D might be TRBD1 (5 bases). Deletions cut 0 bases from V and 0 bases from J, with 14 bases between. Germline V lookup: CDR1 GTSNPN, CDR2 SVGIG (reference sequence). This CDR3 is built from 16 residues. CDR3: CAWSVGQLLMNTEAFF. In DNA, the CDR3 is TGTGCCTGGAGTGTGGGGCAGCTCCTTATGAACACTGAAGCTTTCTTT.

The chain recombines TRBV3-1 with TRBJ2-5, with D possibly matching TRBD2 (5 bases). Germline V gene sequence: CDR1 LGHDT, CDR2 YNNKEL (reference sequence). The CDR3 runs 17 residues. Trimming shortened V by 0 bases and J by 2 bases, and 16 bases separated the two germline ends. The CDR3 DNA is TGTGCCAGCAGCCAAGATAAGCCAGCGGTGCTTCAAGAGACCCAGTACTTC. This gives the protein CASSQDKPAVLQETQYF.

The chain has TRBV24-1 and TRBJ2-3; 8 positions agree with TRBD1. The CDR3 is made up of 12 amino acids. The ends lost 7 bases at V and 4 bases at J; junction bases unmatched: 0. Germline V gene sequence: CDR1 KGHDR, CDR2 SFDVKD. The CDR3 here is CATRDRADTQYF. DNA of the CDR3: TGTGCCACCAGGGACAGGGCAGATACGCAGTATTTT.

The V gene is TRBV10-3, the J gene TRBJ2-1; 7 nucleotides agree with TRBD2. Germline V gene sequence: CDR1 ENHRY, CDR2 SYGVKD. V shed 10 bases, J shed 8 bases, and the junction held 20 bases outside the gene matches. The CDR3 has 16 amino acids. The CDR3 is CASSRPLAGEADEQFF. The CDR3 nucleotides read TGTGCCAGCAGCCGGCCTCTCGCGGGAGAAGCAGATGAGCAGTTCTTC.

The chain combines TRBV4-2 with TRBJ1-1, with D perhaps TRBD1 (6 bases). Trimming took 4 bases from V and 3 from J, leaving 21 bases between them. The CDR3 consists of 17 residues. The germline V gene encodes CDR1 LGHNA and CDR2 YNFKEQ. In nucleotides, the CDR3 is TGTGCCAGCAGCCGATATGGGGGGGCCCCAGGCGACACTGAAGCTTTCTTT. Translation: CASSRYGGAPGDTEAFF.

The chain joins TRBV15 to TRBJ1-2, with a tentative D call TRBD1 (5 bases). CDR1 is LNHNV, CDR2 YYDKDF, per germline (reference sequence). This CDR3 spans 17 amino acids. Between the trimmed V and J ends, which lost 0 bases and 6 bases, there was a span of 20 bases. Here the CDR3 reads CATSRDQWRDRANGYTF. The CDR3 bases are TGTGCCACCAGCAGAGATCAATGGAGGGACCGGGCGAATGGCTACACCTTC.